Shown below are 26 T cell receptor beta chains from a single sample sequenced in a study of post-analysis software for immune sequencing data. Prepared TCR beta cDNA libraries contained unique molecular identifiers. TCRdb processed the PCR reads anew with MiXCR; each CDR3 protein has one entry. This table has some 890,000 distinct CDR3 sequences, roughly half appearing once. No antigen is known for these receptors. Study-wide results and caveats: In patients, 4 to 6 TRBV segments were more frequent than in controls, with TRBV5-6, TRBV5-1 and TRBV20-1 among them.

The source material was blood. The source is a girl between 5 and 17 years old with multiple sclerosis.

V gene TRBV10-3 combines with J gene TRBJ2-3, with TRBD2 matching 7 bases. The J segment lost 6 bases and the V segment lost 6 bases, leaving 6 bases of the junction unmatched. This CDR3 is built from 13 residues. In germline, CDR1 is ENHRY, CDR2 SYGVKD. CDR3 sequence: CAISKRGVDTQYF. As DNA, the CDR3 is TGTGCCATCAGCAAACGGGGGGTCGATACGCAGTATTTT.

This chain connects TRBV9 to TRBJ2-7; 7 nucleotides match TRBD2. V lost 2 bases to trimming and J lost 1 base; unmatched junction nucleotides: 9. The germline V gene encodes CDR1 SGDLS and CDR2 YYNGEE. The length of the CDR3 is 16 residues. The CDR3 nucleotides read TGTGCCAGCAGCGTGCAAGCGGGAAGTCAATCCTACGAGCAGTACTTC. Amino acids: CASSVQAGSQSYEQYF.

This chain uses TRBV20-1 with TRBJ2-6; D is perhaps TRBD1 or TRBD2 (5 bases each). CDR1 is DFQATT, CDR2 SNEGSKA, per germline (reference sequence). V lost 0 bases and J lost 3, with 12 bases in between. CDR3 length: 16 amino acids. CDR3 in amino acids: CSARDTTGGGANVLTF. CDR3 sequence (DNA): TGCAGTGCTAGAGATACCACAGGAGGTGGGGCCAACGTCCTGACTTTC.

This rearrangement joins TRBV12-3 or TRBV12-4 to TRBJ1-5; 7 bases match TRBD1. This CDR3 has 15 residues. V was clipped by 4 bases and J by 4 bases; unmatched bases: 7. The CDR3 DNA reads TGTGCCAGCAGTTCGACAGGGCGAAATAATCAGCCCCAGCATTTT. It yields the protein CASSSTGRNNQPQHF.

The chain couples TRBV12-3 or TRBV12-4 to TRBJ2-2, with D perhaps matching TRBD2 (6 bases). The ends were cut back, 6 bases at V and 2 bases at J, with 16 bases in the middle. CDR3 length: 16 residues. The CDR3 is CASRDLGLENTGELFF. Written as DNA, the CDR3 is TGTGCCAGCAGGGATCTGGGACTTGAAAACACCGGGGAGCTGTTTTTT.

This chain links TRBV20-1 with TRBJ2-1; 10 nucleotides line up with TRBD2. Unmatched junction bases numbered 5, after V lost 7 bases and J lost 5 bases. CDR3 length: 13 residues. CDR1 and CDR2 from the germline V gene are DFQATT and SNEGSKA (reference sequence). The CDR3 DNA follows: TGCAGTGGTTGGACTAGCGGACACAATGAGCAGTTCTTC. Amino acids: CSGWTSGHNEQFF.

A note on this clonotype: Mismatch with germline at one junction end may stem from a read error. The chain is built from TRBV20-1 and TRBJ2-4; TRBD2 matches 7 bases. The end of the DNA fits TRBJ2-5 better, so the J call may be wrong. The length of the CDR3 is 12 residues. Germline V lookup: CDR1 DFQATT, CDR2 SNEGSKA (reference sequence). The CDR3 coding sequence is TGCAGGGCTAGAGGACTAGATTTGACCCAGTACTTC. Translated: CRARGLDLTQYF.

This clonotype was seen once. The J gene is TRBJ2-3, the V gene TRBV29-1; the match to TRBD1 covers 9 bases. Germline V CDR1 and CDR2: SQVTM, ANQGSEA. With 7 bases clipped from V and 2 bases from J, the junction kept 7 bases outside the gene matches. The CDR3 is made up of 14 amino acids. The CDR3 DNA sequence: TGCAGCGGCCGGGACAGGGCAGACACAGATACGCAGTATTTT. Its protein is CSGRDRADTDTQYF.

The chain uses TRBV29-1 and TRBJ1-1, with D unresolved. Germline lookup yields CDR1 SQVTM and CDR2 ANQGSEA. The CDR3 covers 13 residues. The ends were cut back, 5 bases at V and 3 bases at J, with 13 bases in the middle. The CDR3 sequence is CSVTRTDYTEAFF. As DNA, the CDR3 is TGCAGCGTTACACGGACGGACTACACTGAAGCTTTCTTT.

The chain uses TRBV20-1 and TRBJ2-4; D remains unclear. The CDR3 contains 15 residues. The V and J ends lost 0 bases and 6 bases respectively, with 15 bases between them. CDR1 DFQATT and CDR2 SNEGSKA come from the germline V gene (reference sequence). CDR3 sequence reads: CSARDFWRMGNIQYF. The DNA of the CDR3 is TGCAGTGCTAGAGATTTCTGGCGTATGGGAAACATTCAGTACTTC.

V gene TRBV24-1 combines with J gene TRBJ2-7; D perhaps matches TRBD2 (6 bases). This CDR3 is 14 amino acids long. CDR1 is KGHDR, CDR2 SFDVKD, per germline. V lost 3 bases and J lost 2, with 10 bases in between. CDR3 protein: CATSDGGNPYEQYF. In DNA form, the CDR3 reads TGTGCCACCAGTGATGGCGGGAACCCCTACGAGCAGTACTTC.

This clonotype was counted a few times. The chain links TRBV10-3 to TRBJ2-7, with D tentatively TRBD1 or TRBD2 (5 bases each). The CDR3 extends over 11 amino acids. Germline loops: CDR1 ENHRY, CDR2 SYGVKD. Trimming removed 2 bases from V and 9 bases from J, with 8 bases in between. CDR3 amino acids: CAISEGTWQYF. CDR3 sequence (DNA): TGTGCCATCAGTGAGGGGACGTGGCAGTACTTC.

This chain connects TRBV29-1 to TRBJ1-2, with 8 bases that match TRBD1. CDR3 size: 14 residues. Germline CDR1 SQVTM, CDR2 ANQGSEA. The V gene end was trimmed by 0 bases and the J gene end by 8 bases; junction bases not matched to a gene: 8. The CDR3 DNA is TGCAGCGTTGAAGATGCAGACAGGGGTGAAGGCTACACCTTC. Its protein product is CSVEDADRGEGYTF.

This clonotype was counted a few times. The V gene is TRBV20-1, the J gene TRBJ2-1, with TRBD2 matching over 11 bases. The germline CDR1 and CDR2 sequences are DFQATT and SNEGSKA (reference sequence). V lost 3 bases, J lost 7 bases, and 14 bases stayed unmatched. The CDR3 runs 17 residues. CDR3 amino acids: CSASVSSGGVLGNEQFF. The CDR3 DNA reads TGCAGTGCTAGTGTTAGTAGCGGGGGGGTCTTGGGGAATGAGCAGTTCTTC.

This clonotype was recorded a few times. This chain connects TRBV5-1 to TRBJ1-2; TRBD1 is a possible D gene (5 bases). The V gene lost 7 bases and the J gene lost 8 bases, with 18 bases spanning the gap. The germline CDR1 and CDR2 sequences are SGHRS and YFSETQ. This CDR3 spans 13 amino acids. The DNA of the CDR3 is TGCGCCAGCTCACCGGGACGCTCTGGGGGCTACACCTTC. Encoded protein: CASSPGRSGGYTF.

V is TRBV20-1 and J is TRBJ1-4; D not certain. The CDR3 runs 13 residues. Germline CDR1 reads DFQATT; CDR2 reads SNEGSKA (reference sequence). Between the trimmed V and J ends, which lost 3 bases and 9 bases, there was a span of 14 bases. CDR3 amino acids: CSASTSHPQKLFF. CDR3 sequence (DNA): TGCAGTGCTAGTACGAGCCACCCTCAAAAACTGTTTTTT.

The chain uses TRBV5-1 and TRBJ2-1; 13 nucleotides line up with TRBD2. V was pared by 1 base and J by 6 bases, with 10 bases of the junction left unmatched. The CDR3 contains 18 residues. Germline V gene data show CDR1 as SGHRS and CDR2 as YFSETQ. The CDR3 DNA follows: TGCGCCAGCAGCTTGCCACTAGCGGGAGGGACCCGCGGCAATGAGCAGTTCTTC. The encoded protein is CASSLPLAGGTRGNEQFF.

This chain connects TRBV6-1 to TRBJ2-4; D possibly corresponds to TRBD2 (6 bases). TRBJ2-5 explains the end of the DNA better; the J call may be wrong. In germline, CDR1 is MNHNS, CDR2 SASEGT. This CDR3 is 17 amino acids long. CDR3 bases: TGTGCCAGCAGTGATCCCATAGCGGTAAAGATCGAAGAGACCCAGTACTTC. This translates into CASSDPIAVKIEETQYF.

There are a few counts of this clonotype. A clone one base away is much larger, so this may be a read error. V gene TRBV7-9 combines with J gene TRBJ2-4, with D possibly being TRBD1 (6 bases). The better agreement between TRBJ2-7 and the DNA end casts doubt on the J call. Germline values: CDR1 SEHNR, CDR2 FQNEAQ (reference sequence). The CDR3 has 12 residues. CDR3 protein: CTSSFHRDEQYF. The CDR3 DNA reads as TGTACCAGCAGCTTTCACAGGGACGAGCAGTACTTC.

The chain links TRBV4-1 to TRBJ2-1; the D gene could be TRBD1 or TRBD2 (6 bases each). CDR3 length: 16 residues. V dropped 3 bases and J dropped 7 bases, with 19 bases sitting between them. Germline V gene lookup returns CDR1 MGHRA and CDR2 YSYEKL. The chain's CDR3 is CASSQGSRLGGNEQFF. The CDR3 bases are TGCGCCAGCAGCCAGGGCTCAAGACTAGGGGGGAATGAGCAGTTCTTC.

The chain links TRBV9 to TRBJ2-1; a weak D match, TRBD2 (5 bases). With the DNA end fitting TRBJ2-7 better, the J assignment may be wrong. This CDR3 is built from 15 residues. Per germline, CDR1 SGDLS and CDR2 YYNGEE. Written as DNA, the CDR3 is TGTGCCAGCAGCTGGACTCAGAGCTCCTACAATGAGCAGTACTTC. It is translated as CASSWTQSSYNEQYF.

The V gene is TRBV7-8, the J gene TRBJ2-7; no reliable D call. The CDR3 has 13 amino acids. V lost 4 bases to trimming and J lost 4 bases, with 11 bases between them. From germline, CDR1 is SGHVS and CDR2 FQNEAQ. The CDR3 spells CASSSWGPYEQYF. The DNA for the CDR3 is TGTGCCAGCAGCTCTTGGGGTCCTTACGAGCAGTACTTC.

The chain employs TRBV10-3 and TRBJ1-2; D not certain. Germline V gene lookup returns CDR1 ENHRY and CDR2 SYGVKD. Trimming shortened V by 7 bases and J by 8 bases, and 11 bases separated the two germline ends. This CDR3 is 11 amino acids long. The CDR3 sequence is CAITSGGGYTF. The DNA for the CDR3 is TGTGCCATCACTTCGGGCGGAGGCTACACCTTC.

This clonotype was detected a few times. The chain links TRBV9 to TRBJ2-1; 8 nucleotides match TRBD1. Trimming took 1 base from V and 4 from J; bases not matched to a gene: 7. Per germline, CDR1 SGDLS and CDR2 YYNGEE. This CDR3 contains 16 residues. The CDR3 region has the DNA TGTGCCAGCAGCGTAACAGGGGGTCTTACTTACAATGAGCAGTTCTTC. It codes for CASSVTGGLTYNEQFF.

The V gene is TRBV20-1, the J gene TRBJ2-5; D unresolved. V lost 1 base, J lost 5 bases, and 11 bases lay in between. There are 13 residues in the CDR3. The V gene's germline CDR1 is DFQATT and CDR2 SNEGSKA (reference sequence). CDR3 sequence (DNA): TGCAGTGCTAGAGTTGGTAGTGGGGAGACCCAGTACTTC. This codes for CSARVGSGETQYF.

In this sample, this clonotype turned up a few times. This chain joins TRBV7-9 and TRBJ1-4, with a weak D call TRBD1 (5 bases). CDR1 is SEHNR and CDR2 is FQNEAQ in the germline V gene (reference sequence). V was trimmed by 4 bases and J by 4 bases, leaving 10 bases between them. The length of the CDR3 is 14 residues. The CDR3 loop is CASSSGSSNEKLFF. The CDR3 DNA sequence: TGTGCCAGCAGCTCAGGGTCCAGTAATGAAAAACTGTTTTTT. The full variable domain, rest sourced from reference TRBV7-9 and TRBJ1-4, is DTGVSQNPRHKITKRGQNVTFRCDPISEHNRLYWYRQTLGQGPEFLTYFQNEAQLEKSRLLSDRFSAERPKGSFSTLEIQRTEQGDSAMYLCASSSGSSNEKLFFGSGTQLSVL.